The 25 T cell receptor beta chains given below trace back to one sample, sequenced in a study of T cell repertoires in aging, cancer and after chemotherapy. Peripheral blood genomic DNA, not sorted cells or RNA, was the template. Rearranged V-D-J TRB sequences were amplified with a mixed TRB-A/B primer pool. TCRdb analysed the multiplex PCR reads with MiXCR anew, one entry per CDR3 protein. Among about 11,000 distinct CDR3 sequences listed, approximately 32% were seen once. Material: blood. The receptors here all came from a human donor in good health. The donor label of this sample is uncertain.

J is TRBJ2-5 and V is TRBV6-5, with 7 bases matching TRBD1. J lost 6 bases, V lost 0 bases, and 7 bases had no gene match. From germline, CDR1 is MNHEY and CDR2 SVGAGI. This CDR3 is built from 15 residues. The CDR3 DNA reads TGTGCCAGCAGTTACTCTGAGACAGGGCGTCAGACCCAGTACTTC. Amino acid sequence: CASSYSETGRQTQYF.

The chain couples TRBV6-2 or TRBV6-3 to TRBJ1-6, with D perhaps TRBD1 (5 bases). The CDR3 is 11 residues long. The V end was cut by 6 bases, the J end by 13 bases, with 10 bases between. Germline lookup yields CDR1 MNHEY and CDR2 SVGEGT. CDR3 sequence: CASSQGVPLHF. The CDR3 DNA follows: TGTGCCAGCAGCCAAGGGGTCCCCCTCCACTTT.

The CDR3 DNA is TGTGCCAGTTCTCAGGCCCGAGGCGAGCAGTACTTC. This codes for CASSQARGEQYF. This chain joins TRBV12-3 or TRBV12-4 and TRBJ2-7, with D hard to call. With 9 bases removed from V and 6 bases from J, the gap between germline ends came to 15 bases. This CDR3 has 12 amino acids.

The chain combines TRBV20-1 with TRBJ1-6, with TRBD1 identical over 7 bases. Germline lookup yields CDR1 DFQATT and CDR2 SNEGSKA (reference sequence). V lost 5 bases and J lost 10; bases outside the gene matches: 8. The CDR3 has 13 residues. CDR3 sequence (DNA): TGCAGTGCTCTACAGGGGAACGGGTCACCCCTCCACTTT. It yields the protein CSALQGNGSPLHF.

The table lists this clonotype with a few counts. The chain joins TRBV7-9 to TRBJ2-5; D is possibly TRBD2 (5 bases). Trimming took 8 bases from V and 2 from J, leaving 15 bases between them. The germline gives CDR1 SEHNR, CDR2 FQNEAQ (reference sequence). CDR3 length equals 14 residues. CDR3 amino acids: CASGGPSGQETQYF. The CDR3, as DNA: TGTGCCAGCGGCGGGCCGTCGGGGCAAGAGACCCAGTACTTC.

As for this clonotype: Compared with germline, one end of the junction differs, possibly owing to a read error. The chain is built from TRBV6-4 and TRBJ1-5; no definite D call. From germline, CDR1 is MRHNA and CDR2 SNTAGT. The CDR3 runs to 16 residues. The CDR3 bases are TGTGCCATCAGTGAGTCAAAGTTAGAGTACAATCAGCCCCAGCATTTT. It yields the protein CAISESKLEYNQPQHF.

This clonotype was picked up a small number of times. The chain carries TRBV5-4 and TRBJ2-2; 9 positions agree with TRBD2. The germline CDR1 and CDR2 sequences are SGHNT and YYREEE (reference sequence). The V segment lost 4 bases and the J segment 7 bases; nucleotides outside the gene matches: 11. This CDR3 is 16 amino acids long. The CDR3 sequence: CASSPHPAGGVGELFF. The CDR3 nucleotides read TGTGCCAGCAGCCCCCATCCAGCGGGAGGAGTCGGGGAGCTGTTTTTT. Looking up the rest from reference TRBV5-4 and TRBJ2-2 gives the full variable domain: ETGVTQSPTHLIKTRGQQVTLRCSSQSGHNTVSWYQQALGQGPQFIFQYYREEENGRGNFPPRFSGLQFPNYSSELNVNALELDDSALYLCASSPHPAGGVGELFFGEGSRLTVL.

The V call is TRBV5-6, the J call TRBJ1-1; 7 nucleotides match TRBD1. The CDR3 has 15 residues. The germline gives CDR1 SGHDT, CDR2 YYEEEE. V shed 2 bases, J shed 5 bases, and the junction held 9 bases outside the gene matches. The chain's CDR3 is CASSFNPQGLTEAFF. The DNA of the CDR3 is TGTGCCAGCAGCTTTAACCCACAGGGGTTGACTGAAGCTTTCTTT.

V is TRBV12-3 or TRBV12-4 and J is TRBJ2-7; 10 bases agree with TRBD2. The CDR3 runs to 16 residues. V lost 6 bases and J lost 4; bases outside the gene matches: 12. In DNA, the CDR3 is TGTGCCAGCAGCCTTTTTCCTAGCGGGAGTATGTACGAGCAGTACTTC. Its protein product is CASSLFPSGSMYEQYF.

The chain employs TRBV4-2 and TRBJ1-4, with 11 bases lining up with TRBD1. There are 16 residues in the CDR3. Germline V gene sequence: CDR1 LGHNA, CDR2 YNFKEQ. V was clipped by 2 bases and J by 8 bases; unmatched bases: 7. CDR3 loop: CASSQTPGTGGEKLFF. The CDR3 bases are TGTGCCAGCAGCCAAACCCCCGGGACAGGGGGAGAAAAACTGTTTTTT.

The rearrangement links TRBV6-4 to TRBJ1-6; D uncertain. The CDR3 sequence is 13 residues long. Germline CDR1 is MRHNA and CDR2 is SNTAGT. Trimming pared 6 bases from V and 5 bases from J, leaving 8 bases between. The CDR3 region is CASSERDNSPLHF. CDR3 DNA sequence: TGTGCCAGCAGCGAAAGGGATAATTCACCCCTCCACTTT.

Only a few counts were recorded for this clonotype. CDR3 in DNA: TGTGCCAGCAGTTACTCAGGTCAGGGGAGGGGGAACACTGAAGCTTTCTTT. Its translation: CASSYSGQGRGNTEAFF. This rearrangement joins TRBV6-5 to TRBJ1-1, with a tentative D call TRBD1 (6 bases). Trimming shortened V by 0 bases and J by 1 base, and 15 bases separated the two germline ends. CDR1 is MNHEY, CDR2 SVGAGI, per germline. The CDR3 spans 17 residues.

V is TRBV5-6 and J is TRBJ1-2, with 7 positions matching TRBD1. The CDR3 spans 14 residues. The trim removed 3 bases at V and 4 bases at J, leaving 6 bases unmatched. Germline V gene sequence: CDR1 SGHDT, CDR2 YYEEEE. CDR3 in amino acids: CASSWGTDPYGYTF. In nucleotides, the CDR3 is TGTGCCAGCAGCTGGGGGACAGACCCCTATGGCTACACCTTC.

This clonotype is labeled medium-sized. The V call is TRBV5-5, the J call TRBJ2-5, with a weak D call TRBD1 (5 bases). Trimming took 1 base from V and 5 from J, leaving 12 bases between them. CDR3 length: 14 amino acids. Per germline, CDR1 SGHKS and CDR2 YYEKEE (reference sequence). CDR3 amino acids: CASSLSQGSETQYF. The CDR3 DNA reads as TGTGCCAGCAGCTTGAGCCAGGGTAGCGAGACCCAGTACTTC.

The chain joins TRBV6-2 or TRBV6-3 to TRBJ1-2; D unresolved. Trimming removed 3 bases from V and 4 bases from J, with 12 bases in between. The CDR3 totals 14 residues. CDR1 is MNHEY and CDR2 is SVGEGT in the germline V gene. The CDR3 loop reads CASSYSAAGYGYTF. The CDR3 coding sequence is TGTGCCAGCAGTTATTCGGCTGCGGGCTATGGCTACACCTTC.

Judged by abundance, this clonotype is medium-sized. This CDR3 is CASSEGQPGKAEAFF. For the CDR3, the DNA is TGTGCCAGCAGTGAGGGACAGCCAGGGAAGGCTGAAGCTTTCTTT. This rearrangement joins TRBV6-1 to TRBJ1-1; TRBD1 agrees at 7 bases. CDR1 is MNHNS and CDR2 is SASEGT in the germline V gene. Losses at the gene ends were 3 bases for V and 6 bases for J; bases not matched to a gene: 10. The CDR3 runs to 15 residues.

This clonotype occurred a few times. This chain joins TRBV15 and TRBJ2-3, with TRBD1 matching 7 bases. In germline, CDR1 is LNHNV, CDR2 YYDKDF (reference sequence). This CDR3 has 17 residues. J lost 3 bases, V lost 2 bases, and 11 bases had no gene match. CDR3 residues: CATSRTIRTGGTDTQYF. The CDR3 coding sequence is TGTGCCACCAGCAGAACCATCCGGACAGGTGGAACAGATACGCAGTATTTT.

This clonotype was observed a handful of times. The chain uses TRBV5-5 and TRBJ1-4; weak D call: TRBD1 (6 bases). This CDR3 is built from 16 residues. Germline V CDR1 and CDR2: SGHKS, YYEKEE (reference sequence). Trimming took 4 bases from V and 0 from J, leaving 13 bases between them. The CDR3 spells CASSLGTQPTNEKLFF. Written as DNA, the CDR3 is TGTGCCAGCAGCCTGGGGACACAGCCAACTAATGAAAAACTGTTTTTT.

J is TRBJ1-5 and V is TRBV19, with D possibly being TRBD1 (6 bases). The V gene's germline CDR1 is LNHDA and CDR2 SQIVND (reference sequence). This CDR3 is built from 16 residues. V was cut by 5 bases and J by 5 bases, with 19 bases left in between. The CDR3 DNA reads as TGTGCCAGTAGTTATGGACAGCCCCTAGGCCATCAGCCCCAGCATTTT. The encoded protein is CASSYGQPLGHQPQHF.

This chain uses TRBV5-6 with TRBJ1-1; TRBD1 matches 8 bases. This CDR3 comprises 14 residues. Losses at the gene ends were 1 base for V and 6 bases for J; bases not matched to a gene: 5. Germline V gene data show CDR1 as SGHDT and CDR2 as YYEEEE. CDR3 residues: CASSLMRDRPEAFF. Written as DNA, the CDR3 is TGTGCCAGCAGCTTGATGCGGGACAGGCCTGAAGCTTTCTTT.

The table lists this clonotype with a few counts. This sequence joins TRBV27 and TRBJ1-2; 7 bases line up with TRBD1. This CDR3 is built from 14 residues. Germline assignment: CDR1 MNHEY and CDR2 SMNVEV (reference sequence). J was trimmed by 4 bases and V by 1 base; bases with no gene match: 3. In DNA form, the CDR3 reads TGTGCCAGCAGTTTATTAGCAGGGGGCTATGGCTACACCTTC. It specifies CASSLLAGGYGYTF.

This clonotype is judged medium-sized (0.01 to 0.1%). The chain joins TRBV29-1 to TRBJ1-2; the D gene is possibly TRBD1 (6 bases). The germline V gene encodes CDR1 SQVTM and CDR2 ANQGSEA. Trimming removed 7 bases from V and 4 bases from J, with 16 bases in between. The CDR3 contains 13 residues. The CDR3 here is CSGTPGASYGYTF. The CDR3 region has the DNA TGCAGCGGAACCCCGGGGGCCAGCTATGGCTACACCTTC.

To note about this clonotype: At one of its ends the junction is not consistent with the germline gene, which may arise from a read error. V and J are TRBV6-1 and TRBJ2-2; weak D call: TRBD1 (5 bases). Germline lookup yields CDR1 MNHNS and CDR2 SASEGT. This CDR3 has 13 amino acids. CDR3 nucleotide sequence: TGTTCCAGCAGTGAACACAGGACCGGGGAGCTGTTTTTT. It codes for CSSSEHRTGELFF.

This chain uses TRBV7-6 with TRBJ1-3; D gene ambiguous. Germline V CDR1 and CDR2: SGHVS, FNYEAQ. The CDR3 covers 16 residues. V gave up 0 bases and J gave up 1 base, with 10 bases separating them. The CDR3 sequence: CASSLAARSSGNTIYF. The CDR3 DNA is TGTGCCAGCAGCTTAGCTGCACGGTCTTCTGGAAACACCATATATTTT.

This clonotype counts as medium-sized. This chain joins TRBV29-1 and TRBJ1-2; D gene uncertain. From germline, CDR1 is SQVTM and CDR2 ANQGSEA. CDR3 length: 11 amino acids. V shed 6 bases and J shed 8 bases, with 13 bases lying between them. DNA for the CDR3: TGCAGCGTCCCCGACTTGGGAGGCTACACCTTC. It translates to CSVPDLGGYTF. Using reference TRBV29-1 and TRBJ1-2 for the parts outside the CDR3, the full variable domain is SAVISQKPSRDICQRGTSLTIQCQVDSQVTMMFWYRQQPGQSLTLIATANQGSEATYESGFVIDKFPISRPNLTFSTLTVSNMSPEDSSIYLCSVPDLGGYTFGSGTRLTVV.